These T cell receptor beta chains were read from a single sample in a study of shared clonotypes between healthy human individuals. Libraries were prepared by immunoSEQ multiplex PCR; TCRdb keeps only in-frame clonotypes and omits some of them. The sample carries about 1,500,000 clones, approximately 97% recorded once. Sequencing was performed on naive CD4+ T cells sorted from blood. These receptors were taken from a young man in good health. Both conserved end residues are part of each CDR3. The order of the fields is D gene, V gene, clone size, J gene, CDR3 DNA, CDR3 protein. The D gene is left open where the match is weak. Where a row states a size, it is once, few, many or the class of an expanded clone; other rows omit it.

D: NA
V: TRBV28
size: NA
J: TRBJ2-5
DNA: TGTGCCAGCAGTTCTGCAACCCCTTTTAAGACCCAGTACTTC
CDR3: CASSSATPFKTQYF

D: NA
V: TRBV6-1
size: NA
J: TRBJ2-2
DNA: TGTGCCAGCAGTGACCCCTTGGCGGGAATAACCGGGGAGCTGTTTTTT
CDR3: CASSDPLAGITGELFF

D: TRBD2
V: TRBV4-1
size: NA
J: TRBJ2-2
DNA: TGCGCCAGCAGCCAATGGCCTCCAAAGCGGGGGCAGGGCACCGGGGAGCTGTTTTTT
CDR3: CASSQWPPKRGQGTGELFF

D: NA
V: TRBV6-5
size: NA
J: TRBJ1-5
DNA: TGTGCCAGCAGGACTGGGGGTAGCAATCAGCCCCAGCATTTT
CDR3: CASRTGGSNQPQHF

D: NA
V: TRBV18
size: NA
J: TRBJ1-1
DNA: TGTGCCAGCTCACCAGGGGGGGGGAACACTGAAGCTTTCTTT
CDR3: CASSPGGGNTEAFF

D: TRBD1
V: TRBV6-4
size: NA
J: TRBJ2-7
DNA: TGTGCCAGCTGGCCTTTCCGGACAGGGCCGGGCGAGCAGTACTTC
CDR3: CASWPFRTGPGEQYF

D: NA
V: TRBV28
size: NA
J: TRBJ2-7
DNA: TGTGCCAGCAGTCAAAACAGGGAGCAGTACTTC
CDR3: CASSQNREQYF

D: TRBD2
V: TRBV29-1
size: once
J: TRBJ2-2
DNA: TGCAGCGCCTCGGGACTAGCGGAGCCCGCGAACACCGGGGAGCTGTTTTTT
CDR3: CSASGLAEPANTGELFF

D: TRBD2
V: TRBV2
size: NA
J: TRBJ2-1
DNA: TGTGCCAGCAGTGTGAATAAGGGACTAGCGGGAGCCAATGAGCAGTTCTTC
CDR3: CASSVNKGLAGANEQFF

D: NA
V: TRBV6-1
size: NA
J: TRBJ2-7
DNA: TGTGCCAGCAGTAGGGGATACGAGCAGTACTTC
CDR3: CASSRGYEQYF

D: NA
V: TRBV4-3
size: NA
J: TRBJ1-1
DNA: TGCGCCAGCAGCCAAGAATCCGGCAGGCCGAACACTGAAGCTTTCTTT
CDR3: CASSQESGRPNTEAFF

D: TRBD2
V: TRBV10-1
size: NA
J: TRBJ2-1
DNA: TGCGCCAGCAGTAGGGCGGGAGGGTACAATGAGCAGTTCTTC
CDR3: CASSRAGGYNEQFF

D: NA
V: TRBV5-1
size: NA
J: TRBJ2-5
DNA: TGCGCCAGCAAAGAGCAAGCGCCTAACCAAGAGACCCAGTACTTC
CDR3: CASKEQAPNQETQYF